The 9 T cell receptor beta chains listed next were all sequenced from one sample in a study of monozygotic twins with inflammatory bowel disease. After re-calling the 5' RACE reads, TCRdb lists one entry per CDR3 protein, DNA absent. This repertoire includes around 450,000 distinct CDR3 sequences. Material: blood. The receptors derive from a human donor with ulcerative colitis or Crohn's disease, or a healthy co-twin of an affected twin (not recorded which).

The chain links TRBV6-5 to TRBJ2-1; TCRdb returns TRBD1, unconfirmable since there is no DNA. Germline values: CDR1 MNHEY, CDR2 SVGAGI. The CDR3 length is 14 residues. CDR3 residues: CASSYSNPGNEQFF.

The rearrangement uses TRBV4-2 and TRBJ2-3. Looked up from germline, CDR1 is LGHNA and CDR2 is YNFKEQ. The CDR3 has 13 residues. The CDR3 loop is CASSQGPGDTQYF.

The chain is built from TRBV18 and TRBJ2-2; the D call from TCRdb, TRBD2, cannot be confirmed without DNA. Germline CDR1 is KGHSH and CDR2 is LQKENI. The CDR3 runs 19 residues. This chain's CDR3 is CASSQQLAGGPGNTGELFF. The full variable domain, with the rest looked up from reference TRBV18 and TRBJ2-2, is NAGVMQNPRHLVRRRGQEARLRCSPMKGHSHVYWYRQLPEEGLKFMVYLQKENIIDESGMPKERFSAEFPKEGPSILRIQQVVRGDSAAYFCASSQQLAGGPGNTGELFFGEGSRLTVL.

The chain employs TRBV12-3 or TRBV12-4 and TRBJ1-5. The CDR3 has 14 amino acids. The CDR3 loop is CASSEREGNQPQHF.

The J gene is TRBJ2-3, the V gene TRBV5-1; TCRdb's D call, TRBD1, is unchecked because there is no DNA. The CDR3 has 16 amino acids. Per the germline V gene, CDR1 is SGHRS and CDR2 is YFSETQ. The CDR3: CASSAGQGTRTDTQYF. The variable domain in full, completed from reference TRBV5-1 and TRBJ2-3, reads KAGVTQTPRYLIKTRGQQVTLSCSPISGHRSVSWYQQTPGQGLQFLFEYFSETQRNKGNFPGRFSGRQFSNSRSEMNVSTLELGDSALYLCASSAGQGTRTDTQYFGPGTRLTVL.

This chain uses TRBV20-1 with TRBJ1-3. The germline gives CDR1 DFQATT, CDR2 SNEGSKA (reference sequence). The CDR3 has 17 residues. The CDR3: CSARGHDNSVAGNTIYF.

The chain couples TRBV20-1 to TRBJ2-1; the TRBD2 assignment by TCRdb is unverifiable without DNA. The CDR3 consists of 15 residues. Looked up from germline, CDR1 is DFQATT and CDR2 is SNEGSKA (reference sequence). The CDR3 protein is CSAISGRGSYNEQFF.

This chain links TRBV5-1 with TRBJ2-7. The CDR3 spans 15 residues. The germline CDR1 and CDR2 sequences are SGHRS and YFSETQ. CDR3 sequence: CASSGGFSFTYEQYF.

This chain uses TRBV2 with TRBJ1-2; TCRdb's D call, TRBD1, is unchecked because there is no DNA. The CDR3 consists of 13 residues. The germline V gene encodes CDR1 SNHLY and CDR2 FYNNEI. CDR3 protein: CASSTGGIGGYTF.